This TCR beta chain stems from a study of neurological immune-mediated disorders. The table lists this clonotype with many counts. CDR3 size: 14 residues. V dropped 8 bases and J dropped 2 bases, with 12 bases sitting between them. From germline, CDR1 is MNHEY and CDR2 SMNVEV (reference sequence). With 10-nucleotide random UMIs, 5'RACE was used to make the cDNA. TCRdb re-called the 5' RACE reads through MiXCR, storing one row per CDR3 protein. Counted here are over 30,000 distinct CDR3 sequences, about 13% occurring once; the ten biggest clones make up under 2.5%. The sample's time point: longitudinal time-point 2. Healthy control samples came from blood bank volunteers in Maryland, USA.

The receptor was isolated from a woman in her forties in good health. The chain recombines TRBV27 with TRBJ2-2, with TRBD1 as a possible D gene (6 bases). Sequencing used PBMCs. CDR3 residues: CASGVQGNTGELFF. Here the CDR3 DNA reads TGTGCCAGCGGAGTACAGGGAAACACCGGGGAGCTGTTTTTT.